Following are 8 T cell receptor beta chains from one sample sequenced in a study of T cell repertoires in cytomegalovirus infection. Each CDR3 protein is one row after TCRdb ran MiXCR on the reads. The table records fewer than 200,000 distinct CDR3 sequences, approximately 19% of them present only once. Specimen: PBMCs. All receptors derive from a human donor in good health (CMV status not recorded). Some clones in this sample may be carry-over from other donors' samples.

CDR3 sequence reads: CASSFETNTGELFF. The CDR3 bases are TGCGCCAGCAGCTTCGAAACGAACACCGGGGAGCTGTTTTTT. V is TRBV5-1 and J is TRBJ2-2, with no clear D. The V and J ends lost 2 bases and 0 bases respectively, with 5 bases between them. From germline, CDR1 is SGHRS and CDR2 YFSETQ. This CDR3 spans 14 amino acids.

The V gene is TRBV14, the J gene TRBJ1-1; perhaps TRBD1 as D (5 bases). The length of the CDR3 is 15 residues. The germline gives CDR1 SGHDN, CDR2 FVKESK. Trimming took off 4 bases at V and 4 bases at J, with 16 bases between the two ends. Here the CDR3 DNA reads TGTGCCAGCAGCCGCACGCAGGCCCAGGGCACTGAAGCTTTCTTT. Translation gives CASSRTQAQGTEAFF.

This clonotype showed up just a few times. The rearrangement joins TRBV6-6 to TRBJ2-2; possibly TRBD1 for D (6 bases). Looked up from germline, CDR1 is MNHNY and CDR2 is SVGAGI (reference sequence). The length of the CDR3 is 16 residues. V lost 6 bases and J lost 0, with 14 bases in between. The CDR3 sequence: CASRTSGAPNTGELFF. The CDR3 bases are TGTGCCAGCAGAACTTCAGGGGCCCCGAACACCGGGGAGCTGTTTTTT.

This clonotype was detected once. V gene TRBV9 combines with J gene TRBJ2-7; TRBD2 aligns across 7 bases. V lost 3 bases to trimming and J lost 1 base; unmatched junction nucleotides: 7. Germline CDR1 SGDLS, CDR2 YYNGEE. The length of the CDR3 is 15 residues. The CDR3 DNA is TGTGCCAGCAGCGCTGGACTAGGAGGATCCTACGAGCAGTACTTC. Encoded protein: CASSAGLGGSYEQYF.

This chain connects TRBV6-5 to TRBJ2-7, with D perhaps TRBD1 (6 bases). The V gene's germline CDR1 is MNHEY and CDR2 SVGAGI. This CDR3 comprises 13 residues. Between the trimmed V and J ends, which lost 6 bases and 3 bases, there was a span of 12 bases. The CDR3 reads CASRQTGSYEQYF. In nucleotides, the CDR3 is TGTGCCAGCAGGCAGACAGGTAGCTACGAGCAGTACTTC.

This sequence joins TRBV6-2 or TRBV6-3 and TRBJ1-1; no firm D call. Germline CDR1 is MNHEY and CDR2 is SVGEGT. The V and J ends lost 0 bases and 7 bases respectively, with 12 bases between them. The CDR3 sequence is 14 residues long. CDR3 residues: CASSYSTVSSEAFF. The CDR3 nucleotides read TGTGCCAGCAGTTACTCTACGGTATCGAGTGAAGCTTTCTTT.

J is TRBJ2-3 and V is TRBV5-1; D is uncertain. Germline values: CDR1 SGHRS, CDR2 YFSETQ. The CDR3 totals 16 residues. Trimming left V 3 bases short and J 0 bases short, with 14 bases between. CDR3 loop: CASSSTSGTSTDTQYF. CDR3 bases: TGCGCCAGCAGCTCCACCTCCGGAACTAGCACAGATACGCAGTATTTT.

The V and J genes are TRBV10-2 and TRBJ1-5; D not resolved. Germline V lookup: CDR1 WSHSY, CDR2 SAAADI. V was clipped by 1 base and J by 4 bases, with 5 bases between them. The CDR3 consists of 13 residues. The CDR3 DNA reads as TGCGCCAGCAGTGAGTTTAGTAATCAGCCCCAGCATTTT. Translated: CASSEFSNQPQHF.